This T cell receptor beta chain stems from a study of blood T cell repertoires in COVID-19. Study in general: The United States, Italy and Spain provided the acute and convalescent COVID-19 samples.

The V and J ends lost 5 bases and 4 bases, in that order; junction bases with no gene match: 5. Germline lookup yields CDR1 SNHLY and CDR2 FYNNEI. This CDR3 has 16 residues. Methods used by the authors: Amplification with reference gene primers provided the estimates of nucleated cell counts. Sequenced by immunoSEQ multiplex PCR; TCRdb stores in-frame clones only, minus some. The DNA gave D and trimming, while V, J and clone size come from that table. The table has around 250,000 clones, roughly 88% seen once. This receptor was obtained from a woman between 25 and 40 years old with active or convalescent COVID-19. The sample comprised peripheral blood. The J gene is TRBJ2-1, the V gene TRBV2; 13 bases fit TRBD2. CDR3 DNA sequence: TGTGCCAGCAGTCGGACTAGCGGGGGTCCATACAATGAGCAGTTCTTC. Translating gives CASSRTSGGPYNEQFF.